This T cell receptor beta chain originates from a study of cytomegalovirus exposure and HLA in healthy donors. General study results and limits: In a later analysis, specific HLA alleles were associated with 16,000 or so TCR beta sequences at a 0.05 false discovery rate.

Germline loops: CDR1 SQVTM, CDR2 ANQGSEA. This CDR3 is 13 amino acids long. V was trimmed by 5 bases and J by 0 bases, leaving 5 bases between them. This clone turned up a few times. The antigen is undetermined. The PCR made use of 60 Vbeta and 13 Jbeta primers. TCRdb's copy holds only in-frame clones and misses some; the assay was immunoSEQ multiplex PCR. The data hold 130,000 or so clones, with 8% to 9.5% observed a single time. This chain uses TRBV29-1 with TRBJ1-6; D uncertain. The sequence was obtained from a man between 40 and 49 years old in good health and CMV-seronegative. Sample: PBMCs. CDR3 amino acids: CSVRLSYNSPLHF. The CDR3 nucleotides read TGCAGCGTTAGACTCTCCTATAATTCACCCCTCCACTTT.